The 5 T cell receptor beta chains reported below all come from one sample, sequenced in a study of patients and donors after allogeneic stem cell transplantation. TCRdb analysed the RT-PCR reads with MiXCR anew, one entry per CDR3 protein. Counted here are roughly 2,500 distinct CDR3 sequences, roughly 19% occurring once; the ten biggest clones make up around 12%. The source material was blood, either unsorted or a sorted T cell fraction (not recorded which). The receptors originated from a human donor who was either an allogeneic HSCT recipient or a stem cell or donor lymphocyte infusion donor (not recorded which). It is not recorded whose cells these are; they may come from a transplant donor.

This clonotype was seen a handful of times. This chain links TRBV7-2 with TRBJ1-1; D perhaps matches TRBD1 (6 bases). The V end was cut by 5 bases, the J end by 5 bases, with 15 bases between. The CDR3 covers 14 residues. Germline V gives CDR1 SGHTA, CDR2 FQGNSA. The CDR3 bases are TGTGCCAGCAGCCTCCGGCAGGGGATGACTGAAGCTTTCTTT. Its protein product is CASSLRQGMTEAFF.

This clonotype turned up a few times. The CDR3 DNA sequence: TGTGCCAGCAGTTACAGGGAGGCAGATACGCAGTATTTT. This translates into CASSYREADTQYF. V gene TRBV7-2 combines with J gene TRBJ2-3; D tentatively reads TRBD1 or TRBD2 (6 bases each). The germline V gene encodes CDR1 SGHTA and CDR2 FQGNSA. The CDR3 totals 13 residues. Trimming left V 6 bases short and J 4 bases short, with 11 bases between.

The CDR3, as DNA: TGCGCCAGCAGCCTGTCGGGGACAGTACGTAATTCACCCCTCCACTTT. Residues: CASSLSGTVRNSPLHF. The chain combines TRBV5-1 with TRBJ1-6, with TRBD1 matching 7 bases. This CDR3 region has 16 residues. The germline V gene has CDR1 SGHRS and CDR2 YFSETQ. The junction had 10 bases not matched to a gene; V was cut back by 4 bases and J by 6 bases.

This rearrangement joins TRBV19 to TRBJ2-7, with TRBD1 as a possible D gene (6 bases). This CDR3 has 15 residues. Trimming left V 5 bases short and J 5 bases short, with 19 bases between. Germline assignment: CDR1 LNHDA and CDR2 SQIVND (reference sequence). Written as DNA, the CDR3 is TGTGCCAGTAGTCCAGGGGACGCTAGCTCTGACGAGCAGTACTTC. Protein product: CASSPGDASSDEQYF.

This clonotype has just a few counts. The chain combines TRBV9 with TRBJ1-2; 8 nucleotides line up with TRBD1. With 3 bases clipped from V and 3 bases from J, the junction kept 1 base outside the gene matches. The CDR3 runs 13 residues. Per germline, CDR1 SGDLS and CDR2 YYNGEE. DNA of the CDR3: TGTGCCAGCAGCGCGACAGGGGACTATGGCTACACCTTC. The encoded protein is CASSATGDYGYTF.